The sequence of this TCR beta chain was determined in a study of cytomegalovirus exposure and HLA in healthy donors. Study conclusions and caveats: The records held CMV serostatus as the only immune exposure information.

About this clone: The antigen is unknown.

PCR was performed using 60 Vbeta and 13 Jbeta primers. Assay: immunoSEQ multiplex PCR; the TCRdb copy retains only in-frame clones and omits some. The table shows under 150,000 clones, with about three quarters occurring only once. The V gene lost 5 bases and the J gene lost 1 base, with 11 bases spanning the gap. This CDR3 is built from 14 residues. The germline gives CDR1 MDHEN, CDR2 SYDVKM. The sequenced sample consisted of PBMCs. The sequence was collected from a human donor in good health. The V gene is TRBV28, the J gene TRBJ1-1, with D uncertain. The CDR3 bases are TGTGCCAGCAGTCCTCCACAGTGGAACACTGAAGCTTTCTTT. This sequence encodes CASSPPQWNTEAFF. Variable domain in full (rest from reference TRBV28 and TRBJ1-1): DVKVTQSSRYLVKRTGEKVFLECVQDMDHENMFWYRQDPGLGLRLIYFSYDVKMKEKGDIPEGYSVSREKKERFSLILESASTNQTSMYLCASSPPQWNTEAFFGQGTRLTVV.